The next 25 T cell receptor beta chains were all read from a single sample in a study of shared clonotypes between healthy human individuals. Sequencing was performed with immunoSEQ multiplex PCR; in TCRdb, only in-frame clones are kept and a portion is missing. The data hold about 1 million clones, with roughly 75% observed a single time. Sequenced input: memory CD4+ T cells sorted from blood. The subset is: CD45RA-negative fraction. The receptors were sampled from a man aged 18 to 29 in good health.

This clone occurred a few times. The J gene is TRBJ2-2, the V gene TRBV19; 7 bases fit TRBD1. This CDR3 has 14 residues. The V and J ends lost 10 bases and 7 bases, in that order; junction bases with no gene match: 12. Per germline, CDR1 LNHDA and CDR2 SQIVND (reference sequence). The CDR3 region has the DNA TGTGCCACTTCTGTTCGGACAGGCGACGGGGAGCTGTTTTTT. Its protein is CATSVRTGDGELFF.

The V call is TRBV7-9, the J call TRBJ2-5, with D perhaps matching TRBD1 or TRBD2 (5 bases each). The last part of the DNA fits TRBJ2-7 better; the J call may be wrong. From germline, CDR1 is SEHNR and CDR2 FQNEAQ (reference sequence). This CDR3 contains 15 residues. The CDR3 coding sequence is TGTGCCAGCAGCTTAGGGGGGAGTAGCTCCTACGAGCAGTACTTC. Residues: CASSLGGSSSYEQYF.

This clone appeared a few times. The CDR3 region has the DNA TGTGCCGGGGACAGGGTGAACACTGAAGCTTTCTTT. This gives the protein CAGDRVNTEAFF. V is TRBV30 and J is TRBJ1-1; 9 bases match TRBD1. Germline V gene data show CDR1 as GTSNPN and CDR2 as SVGIG (reference sequence). This CDR3 comprises 12 residues. J lost 0 bases, V lost 8 bases, and 1 base had no gene match.

Comments on this clone: A much more abundant neighbour one base away suggests this may be a read error. Other DNA sequences in this sample translate to the same CDR3. This rearrangement joins TRBV7-2 to TRBJ2-3; D is unresolved. Germline V lookup: CDR1 SGHTA, CDR2 FQGNSA. This CDR3 has 12 amino acids. V was pared by 2 bases and J by 3 bases, with 3 bases between. In DNA, the CDR3 is TGTGCCAGCAGCTTAATTACAGATACGCAGTATTTT. Translated: CASSLITDTQYF. Full variable domain (missing parts from reference TRBV7-2 and TRBJ2-3): GAGVSQSPSNKVTEKGKDVELRCDPISGHTALYWYRQSLGQGLEFLIYFQGNSAPDKSGLPSDRFSAERTGGSVSTLTIQRTQQEDSAVYLCASSLITDTQYFGPGTRLTVL.

This chain joins TRBV6-6 and TRBJ1-3, with D unresolved. The CDR3 runs to 14 residues. CDR1 is MNHNY, CDR2 SVGAGI, per germline (reference sequence). V lost 4 bases to trimming and J lost 3 bases, with 10 bases between them. The CDR3 spells CASSSGIVGNTIYF. In DNA, the CDR3 is TGTGCCAGCAGTTCTGGTATAGTTGGAAACACCATATATTTT.

The chain combines TRBV6-1 with TRBJ1-4; a possible D gene is TRBD1 (5 bases). Per the germline V gene, CDR1 is MNHNS and CDR2 is SASEGT. The CDR3 contains 15 residues. Trimming left V 2 bases short and J 8 bases short, with 15 bases between. CDR3 nucleotide sequence: TGTGCCAGCAGTGAATCGGGGGGAATGGGCGAAAAACTGTTTTTT. Protein product: CASSESGGMGEKLFF.

This clone was picked up a small number of times. The rearrangement links TRBV30 to TRBJ1-1; no firm D call. Germline-derived CDR1 and CDR2 are GTSNPN and SVGIG (reference sequence). Trimming left V 3 bases short and J 8 bases short, with 10 bases between. This CDR3 region has 11 residues. The CDR3 loop is CAWRPDREAFF. DNA of the CDR3: TGTGCCTGGAGACCCGACCGAGAAGCTTTCTTT.

The chain links TRBV28 to TRBJ1-2; D possibly corresponds to TRBD1 (5 bases). V lost 3 bases to trimming and J lost 5 bases, with 10 bases between them. The CDR3 covers 13 residues. CDR1 MDHEN and CDR2 SYDVKM come from the germline V gene. The CDR3 nucleotides are TGTGCCAGCAGTTTCCCGGGACGGTATGGCTACACCTTC. Amino acid sequence: CASSFPGRYGYTF.

This clone was counted a single time. The chain has TRBV15 and TRBJ2-2, with a possible D match to TRBD2 (6 bases). This CDR3 comprises 13 residues. V was trimmed by 8 bases and J by 7 bases, leaving 14 bases between them. The germline gives CDR1 LNHNV, CDR2 YYDKDF (reference sequence). The CDR3 DNA reads TGTGCCACCCGGGGACTCTCTCACGGGGAGCTGTTTTTT. This encodes CATRGLSHGELFF.

The sample holds one count of this clone. This sequence joins TRBV27 and TRBJ2-7, with D unclear. From germline, CDR1 is MNHEY and CDR2 SMNVEV (reference sequence). Trimming pared 3 bases from V and 0 bases from J, leaving 9 bases between. The CDR3 is 14 residues long. CDR3 region: CASSFSWNSYEQYF. The CDR3 DNA reads as TGTGCCAGCAGTTTTAGTTGGAACTCCTACGAGCAGTACTTC.

The chain carries TRBV11-3 and TRBJ2-7; perhaps TRBD1 as D (6 bases). Germline V CDR1 and CDR2: SGHNT, YENEEA. The V end was cut by 2 bases, the J end by 5 bases, with 19 bases between. This CDR3 spans 16 amino acids. CDR3: CASSLSGTGSSNEQYF. CDR3 sequence (DNA): TGTGCCAGCAGCTTATCGGGAACAGGGTCTAGCAACGAGCAGTACTTC. The full variable domain, with the rest looked up from reference TRBV11-3 and TRBJ2-7, is EAGVVQSPRYKIIEKKQPVAFWCNPISGHNTLYWYLQNLGQGPELLIRYENEEAVDDSQLPKDRFSAERLKGVDSTLKIQPAELGDSAVYLCASSLSGTGSSNEQYFGPGTRLTVT.

V and J are TRBV6-1 and TRBJ1-4; D call uncertain. V lost 6 bases to trimming and J lost 8 bases, with 7 bases between them. The CDR3 has 11 amino acids. CDR1 is MNHNS, CDR2 SASEGT, per germline. The CDR3 DNA follows: TGTGCCAGCAGCCTAGCCGAAAAACTGTTTTTT. This sequence encodes CASSLAEKLFF.

This chain connects TRBV4-3 to TRBJ2-1, with a tentative D call TRBD2 (6 bases). The CDR3 has 16 amino acids. The V gene lost 5 bases and the J gene lost 7 bases, with 21 bases spanning the gap. Per the germline V gene, CDR1 is LGHNA and CDR2 is YSLEER. CDR3 DNA sequence: TGCGCCAGCAGCTATGCCGAGGACTACTCTAGGAATGAGCAGTTCTTC. Encoded protein: CASSYAEDYSRNEQFF.

The chain employs TRBV19 and TRBJ2-2; D may be TRBD1 (6 bases). This CDR3 has 14 residues. Germline CDR1 is LNHDA and CDR2 is SQIVND (reference sequence). V was shortened by 7 bases and J by 1 base, with 10 bases between the two germline ends. In nucleotides, the CDR3 is TGTGCCAGTACCGGACAGATGAACACCGGGGAGCTGTTTTTT. Amino acid sequence: CASTGQMNTGELFF.

The J gene is TRBJ2-1, the V gene TRBV5-6; 9 bases are shared with TRBD2. This CDR3 has 15 amino acids. V was pared by 0 bases and J by 10 bases, with 8 bases of the junction left unmatched. The germline CDR1 and CDR2 sequences are SGHDT and YYEEEE. CDR3 in DNA: TGTGCCAGCAGCTTGGCCGGTAGCGGGAGTTTCGAGCAGTTCTTC. Residues: CASSLAGSGSFEQFF.

This chain uses TRBV23-1 with TRBJ2-3; either TRBD1 or TRBD2 may fit D (5 bases each). TRBV23-1 is an open reading frame whose function is uncertain. This CDR3 has 15 residues. V lost 2 bases, J lost 2 bases, and 11 bases lay in between. CDR3 in amino acids: CASSQNRGDTDTQYF. The CDR3 bases are TGCGCCAGCAGTCAAAATCGAGGGGACACAGATACGCAGTATTTT.

This clone was seen a few times. In nucleotides, the CDR3 is TGTGCCTGGAGTGTCTCGGGGGCAGGCAGTAATTCACCCCTCCACTTT. Protein sequence: CAWSVSGAGSNSPLHF. This sequence joins TRBV30 and TRBJ1-6; weak D call: TRBD1 (6 bases). The CDR3 length is 16 residues. Germline CDR1 GTSNPN, CDR2 SVGIG (reference sequence). V was shortened by 0 bases and J by 6 bases, with 15 bases between the two germline ends.

This chain joins TRBV5-4 and TRBJ2-7; 10 bases match TRBD1. V trimming: 6 bases; J trimming: 6 bases; junction bases outside the gene matches: 9. The CDR3 contains 14 residues. Germline V gene data show CDR1 as SGHNT and CDR2 as YYREEE (reference sequence). Here the CDR3 DNA reads TGTGCCAGCACCCCGGACAGGGGGTTTGGCGAGCAGTACTTC. This codes for CASTPDRGFGEQYF. The full variable domain, completed using reference TRBV5-4 and TRBJ2-7, is ETGVTQSPTHLIKTRGQQVTLRCSSQSGHNTVSWYQQALGQGPQFIFQYYREEENGRGNFPPRFSGLQFPNYSSELNVNALELDDSALYLCASTPDRGFGEQYFGPGTRLTVT.

The chain uses TRBV6-5 and TRBJ2-5, with D possibly matching TRBD2 (7 bases). CDR3 size: 15 residues. Trimming cost V 6 bases and J 5 bases, with 19 bases left between them. Germline CDR1 and CDR2: MNHEY and SVGAGI. CDR3 residues: CASSRGGGAGETQYF. CDR3 in DNA: TGTGCCAGCAGCCGCGGTGGGGGGGCCGGGGAGACCCAGTACTTC.

V is TRBV7-9 and J is TRBJ2-3; 9 nucleotides line up with TRBD2. CDR1 and CDR2 (germline): SEHNR, FQNEAQ (reference sequence). The length of the CDR3 is 13 residues. V dropped 10 bases and J dropped 8; count of bases not matched to a gene: 10. DNA for the CDR3: TGTGCCACCCAGGGGCCTAGCGGGATTACGCAGTATTTT. Its translation: CATQGPSGITQYF.

This clone was recorded a few times. The V gene is TRBV19, the J gene TRBJ1-6; TRBD1 agrees at 8 bases. CDR3 length equals 15 residues. Germline assignment: CDR1 LNHDA and CDR2 SQIVND (reference sequence). Trimming took 5 bases from V and 7 from J; bases not matched to a gene: 7. The CDR3 protein is CASSPNTGGNSPLHF. CDR3 sequence (DNA): TGTGCCAGTAGTCCGAATACAGGGGGGAATTCACCCCTCCACTTT.

This chain links TRBV14 with TRBJ2-2; TRBD2 matches at 7 bases. Germline V gene lookup returns CDR1 SGHDN and CDR2 FVKESK. The CDR3 sequence is 14 residues long. The J segment lost 6 bases and the V segment lost 4 bases, leaving 5 bases of the junction unmatched. DNA of the CDR3: TGTGCCAGCAGCCCCCAACTAGCGCCCGGGGAGCTGTTTTTT. Translated: CASSPQLAPGELFF. Variable domain in full (rest from reference TRBV14 and TRBJ2-2): EAGVTQFPSHSVIEKGQTVTLRCDPISGHDNLYWYRRVMGKEIKFLLHFVKESKQDESGMPNNRFLAERTGGTYSTLKVQPAELEDSGVYFCASSPQLAPGELFFGEGSRLTVL.

A remark on this clone: The sample contains more than one DNA sequence encoding this CDR3. V gene TRBV7-9 combines with J gene TRBJ1-5; no reliable D call. CDR1 is SEHNR and CDR2 is FQNEAQ in the germline V gene (reference sequence). Trimming cost V 2 bases and J 1 base, with 6 bases left between them. The CDR3 has 14 amino acids. CDR3 nucleotides: TGTGCCAGCAGCTTATCTTCAAGCAATCAGCCCCAGCATTTT. Residues: CASSLSSSNQPQHF.

The rearrangement uses TRBV10-2 and TRBJ1-1; D might be TRBD1 (5 bases). V gave up 6 bases and J gave up 0 bases, with 8 bases separating them. The CDR3 sequence is 13 residues long. Germline V gene data show CDR1 as WSHSY and CDR2 as SAAADI. The CDR3 DNA sequence: TGCGCCAGCAGAGGGGCGGTGAACACTGAAGCTTTCTTT. Amino acid sequence: CASRGAVNTEAFF.

This clone was seen repeatedly, ten times or more. Distinct nucleotide sequences in the sample also encode this CDR3. The chain employs TRBV7-2 and TRBJ2-6; 8 positions match TRBD2. CDR3 length: 16 amino acids. Trimming at V came to 5 bases and at J to 0 bases, leaving 3 bases not matched to a gene. CDR1 SGHTA and CDR2 FQGNSA come from the germline V gene. CDR3 coding DNA: TGTGCCAGCAGCCCCCGGGGGGGCTCTGGGGCCAACGTCCTGACTTTC. This codes for CASSPRGGSGANVLTF.